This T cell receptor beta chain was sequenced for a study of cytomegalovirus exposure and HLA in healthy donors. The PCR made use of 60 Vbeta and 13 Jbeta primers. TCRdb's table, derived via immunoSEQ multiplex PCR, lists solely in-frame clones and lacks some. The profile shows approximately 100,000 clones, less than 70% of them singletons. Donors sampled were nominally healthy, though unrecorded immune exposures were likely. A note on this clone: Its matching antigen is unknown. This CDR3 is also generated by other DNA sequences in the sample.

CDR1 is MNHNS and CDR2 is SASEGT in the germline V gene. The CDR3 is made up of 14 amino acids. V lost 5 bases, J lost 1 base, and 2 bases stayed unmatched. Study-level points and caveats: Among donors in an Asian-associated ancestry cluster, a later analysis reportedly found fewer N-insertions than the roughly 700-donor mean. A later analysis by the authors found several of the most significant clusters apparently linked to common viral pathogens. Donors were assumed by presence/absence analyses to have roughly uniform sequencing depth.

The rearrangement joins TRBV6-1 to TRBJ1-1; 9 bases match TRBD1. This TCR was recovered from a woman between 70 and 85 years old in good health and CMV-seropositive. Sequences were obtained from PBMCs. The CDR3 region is CASSRDRENTEAFF. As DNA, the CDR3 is TGTGCCAGCAGTCGGGACAGGGAGAACACTGAAGCTTTCTTT.